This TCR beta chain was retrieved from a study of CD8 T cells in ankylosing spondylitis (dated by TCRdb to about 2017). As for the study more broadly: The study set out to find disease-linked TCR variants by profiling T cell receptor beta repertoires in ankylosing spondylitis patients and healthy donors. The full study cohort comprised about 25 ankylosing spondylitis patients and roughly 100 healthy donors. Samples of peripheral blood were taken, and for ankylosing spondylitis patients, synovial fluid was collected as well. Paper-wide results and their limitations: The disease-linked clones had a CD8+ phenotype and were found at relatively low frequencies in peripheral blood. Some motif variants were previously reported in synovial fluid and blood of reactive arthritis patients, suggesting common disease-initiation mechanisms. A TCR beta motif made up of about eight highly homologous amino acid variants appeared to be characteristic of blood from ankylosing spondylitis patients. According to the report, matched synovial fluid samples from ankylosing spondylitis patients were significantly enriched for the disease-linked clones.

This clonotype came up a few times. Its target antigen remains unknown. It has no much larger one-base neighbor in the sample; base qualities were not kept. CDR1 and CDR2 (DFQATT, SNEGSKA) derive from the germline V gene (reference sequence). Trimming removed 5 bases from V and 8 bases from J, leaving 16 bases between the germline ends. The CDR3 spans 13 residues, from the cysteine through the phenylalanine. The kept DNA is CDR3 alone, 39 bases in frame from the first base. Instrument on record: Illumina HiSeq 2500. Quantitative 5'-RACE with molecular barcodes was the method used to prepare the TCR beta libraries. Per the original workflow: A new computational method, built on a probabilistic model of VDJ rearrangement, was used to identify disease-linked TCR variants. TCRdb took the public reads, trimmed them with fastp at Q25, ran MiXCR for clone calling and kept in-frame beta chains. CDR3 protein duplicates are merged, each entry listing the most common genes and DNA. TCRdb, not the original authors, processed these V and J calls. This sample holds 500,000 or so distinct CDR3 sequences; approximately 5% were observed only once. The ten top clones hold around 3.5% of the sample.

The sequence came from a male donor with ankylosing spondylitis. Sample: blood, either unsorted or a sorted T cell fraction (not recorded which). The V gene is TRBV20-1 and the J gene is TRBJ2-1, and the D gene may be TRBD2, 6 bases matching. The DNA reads TGCAGTGCTCCGATACGGGGGAGATATGAGCAGTTCTTC. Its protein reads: CSAPIRGRYEQFF.